This TCR beta chain comes out of a study of T cells in narcolepsy. As for the study in general: Enrolled donors included narcolepsy type 1 or type 2 patients and healthy controls.

In regard to this clone: Its antigen is undetermined.

Assay used: immunoSEQ multiplex PCR; TCRdb lists only in-frame clones, some missing. The sample lists approximately 10,000 clones; around 94% were seen once. Study observations and caveats: Same-patient CSF and blood CD4+ T cell clonotypes included HCRT-specific and TRIB2-specific autoreactive ones.

The length of the CDR3 is 16 residues. Germline V gene lookup returns CDR1 SGHTA and CDR2 FQGNSA. The V end lost 4 bases, the J end lost 0 bases, and 13 bases lay between the germline ends. The sequence was collected from a human donor with narcolepsy. The sample comprised CD45RA- memory CD4+ T cells from PBMCs. The chain has TRBV7-2 and TRBJ2-1, with D perhaps TRBD2 (6 bases). CDR3 bases: TGTGCCAGCAGCTCTCGGGACTTGAGCTCCTACAATGAGCAGTTCTTC. Translation gives CASSSRDLSSYNEQFF.